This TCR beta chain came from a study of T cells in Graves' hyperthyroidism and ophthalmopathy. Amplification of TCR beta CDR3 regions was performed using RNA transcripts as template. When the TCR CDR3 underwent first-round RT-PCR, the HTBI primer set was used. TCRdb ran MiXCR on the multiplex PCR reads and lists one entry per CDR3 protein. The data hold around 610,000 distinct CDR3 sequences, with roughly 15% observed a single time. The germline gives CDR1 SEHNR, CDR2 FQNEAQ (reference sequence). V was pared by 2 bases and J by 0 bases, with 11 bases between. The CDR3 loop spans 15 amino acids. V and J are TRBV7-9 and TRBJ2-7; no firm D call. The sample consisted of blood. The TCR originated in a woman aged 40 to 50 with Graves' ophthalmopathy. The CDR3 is CASSLPTLDSYEQYF. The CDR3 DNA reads TGTGCCAGCAGCTTACCGACTCTAGACTCCTACGAGCAGTACTTC.